This TCR beta chain was obtained from a study of OX40 agonist ivuxolimab in advanced cancers. TCRdb's copy holds only in-frame clones and misses some; the assay was immunoSEQ multiplex PCR. The sample consists of more than 70,000 clones, around 85% of them appearing once. The germline V and J ends were trimmed by 3 bases and 5 bases, with 10 bases remaining between them. In germline, CDR1 is MRHNA, CDR2 SNTAGT. The length of the CDR3 is 13 residues. Sequences were derived from CD4+ or CD8+ T cells sorted from blood, sampled in a trial of the OX40 agonist ivuxolimab. This sequence joins TRBV6-4 and TRBJ2-5; D gene uncertain. The receptor's source is an adult with an advanced solid tumor such as melanoma, head and neck, liver or kidney cancer. This CDR3 is CASSEEAGETQYF. The CDR3 DNA sequence: TGTGCCAGCAGTGAAGAGGCTGGGGAGACCCAGTACTTC.